This is a list of T cell receptor beta chains from one sample in a study of cytomegalovirus exposure and HLA in healthy donors. Only in-frame clones appear in the TCRdb table, and some are missing; sequencing was by immunoSEQ multiplex PCR. The sample has approximately 100,000 clones, just under 75% seen once. The specimen was PBMCs. The receptors derive from a man between 45 and 60 years old in good health and CMV-seropositive. Both conserved end residues are part of each CDR3. D genes are given only for firm matches. Part of the rows lack a size; the others show once, few, many or a class for expanded clones.

cdr3_nt cdr3_aa j_call v_call d_call cdr3_length clone_size
TGCGCCAGCAGCCAAGATCGGCGGGAGGGGTCGTATACGCAGTATTTT CASSQDRREGSYTQYF TRBJ2-3 TRBV4-1 TRBD2 16 -
TGTGCCAGCAGCAAAGTCCCAGCGCCCAGCAAGGATACGCAGTATTTT CASSKVPAPSKDTQYF TRBJ2-3 TRBV21-1 - 16 few
TGTGCCAGCAGCTTAGCGGCCTCGGAGACCCAGTACTTC CASSLAASETQYF TRBJ2-5 TRBV7-9 - 13 -
TGTGCCAGCAGCTGGGGACGAGGGAGGGAGCAGTACTTC CASSWGRGREQYF TRBJ2-5 TRBV7-2 TRBD2 13 -
TGTGCCAGTACTCGTGGAGGAGGGAACCATTATGGCTACACCTTC CASTRGGGNHYGYTF TRBJ1-2 TRBV19 - 15 -
TGCGCCAGCAGCTTGAGCGGGAGGGCCTACGAGCAGTACTTC CASSLSGRAYEQYF TRBJ2-7 TRBV5-1 TRBD2 14 -
TGTGCCAGTAGTATGCGGGGCCAGGGGGTAGAGACCCAGTACTTC CASSMRGQGVETQYF TRBJ2-5 TRBV19 - 15 -
TGTGCCAGCTCCCCGACTCGGGTTGACACCGGGGAGCTGTTTTTT CASSPTRVDTGELFF TRBJ2-2 TRBV18 - 15 -
TGTGCCAGTAGTCCCACAGGGGGCGGTGAGCAGTTCTTC CASSPTGGGEQFF TRBJ2-1 TRBV19 TRBD1 13 -
TGTGCCAGCAGCTTAGATCCCGGTATCGGCACTGAAGCTTTCTTT CASSLDPGIGTEAFF TRBJ1-1 TRBV7-9 - 15 -
TGTGCCAGCAGTTTACTTACTAGCGCGGTGCCAGATACGCAGTATTTT CASSLLTSAVPDTQYF TRBJ2-3 TRBV28 TRBD2 16 -
TGTGCCAGTAGTACAGAGACAGGGGGCACCGGGGAGCTGTTTTTT CASSTETGGTGELFF TRBJ2-2 TRBV19 TRBD1 15 -
TGTGCCACCAGCAGAGATCTCAAAGCTGGTGAGCAGTTCTTC CATSRDLKAGEQFF TRBJ2-1 TRBV15 - 14 -
TGCGCCAGCAGCTACCCGAAATCGGACAGGGGGCACACCGGGGAGCTGTTTTTT CASSYPKSDRGHTGELFF TRBJ2-2 TRBV5-1 TRBD1 18 -
TGCGCCAGCAGCCAAGGACAGAGCACAGATACGCAGTATTTT CASSQGQSTDTQYF TRBJ2-3 TRBV4-1 - 14 -
TGCGCCAGCAGCATTTCCGACAGGGGAGTTGGCTACACCTTC CASSISDRGVGYTF TRBJ1-2 TRBV5-1 TRBD1 14 -
TGTGCCAGTAAGAGGGACAGAGAATACAATGAGCAGTTCTTC CASKRDREYNEQFF TRBJ2-1 TRBV27 TRBD1 14 -
TGTGCCAGCAGCCGCGGGAGGGAGGGCGAGCAGTACTTC CASSRGREGEQYF TRBJ2-7 TRBV7-7 TRBD2 13 -
TGCGCCAGCAGCTTGCTGACCCGGGACAGTTCCTCCTACGAGCAGTACTTC CASSLLTRDSSSYEQYF TRBJ2-7 TRBV5-1 TRBD1 17 -
TGTGCCATCGGCGCCCTAGCGGGGGCATTTGGTGAGCAGTTCTTC CAIGALAGAFGEQFF TRBJ2-1 TRBV10-3 TRBD2 15 -
TGTGCCAGCAGCTCCACGACTAGCGGGGGACCCAATGAGCAGTTCTTC CASSSTTSGGPNEQFF TRBJ2-1 TRBV11-3 TRBD2 16 -
TGTGCCAGCTCACCACAGTGGGGGCGCGACTATGGCTACACCTTC CASSPQWGRDYGYTF TRBJ1-2 TRBV18 - 15 -
TGTGCCAGCAGTGAATACGTCCTCGGGGTCACTGAAGCTTTCTTT CASSEYVLGVTEAFF TRBJ1-1 TRBV6-1 - 15 -
TGTGCCAGCTCACCACCGACCCAGGGAGAGACCCAGTACTTC CASSPPTQGETQYF TRBJ2-5 TRBV18 - 14 -
TGCGCCAGCAGCTTGGCGGGAGAGACCCAGTACTTC CASSLAGETQYF TRBJ2-5 TRBV5-1 - 12 -
TGCGCCAGCAGCTGGATCCCGGGACAGGGTTCCGAGCAGTACTTC CASSWIPGQGSEQYF TRBJ2-7 TRBV5-1 TRBD1 15 once
TGTGCCAGTAGTTCGGAGGGAGATACGCAGTATTTT CASSSEGDTQYF TRBJ2-3 TRBV19 - 12 few
TGTGCCAGCAGCCAGCGGACAGCCGCGAACACCGGGGAGCTGTTTTTT CASSQRTAANTGELFF TRBJ2-2 TRBV7-8 - 16 -
TGTGCCAGTAGTAGGGGGGGGAGCTCCTACAATGAGCAGTTCTTC CASSRGGSSYNEQFF TRBJ2-1 TRBV19 TRBD2 15 -
TGTGCCAGCAGCTCCGCTCCCGGACTAGGCGTTGGCAATGAGCAGTTCTTC CASSSAPGLGVGNEQFF TRBJ2-1 TRBV11-3 TRBD2 17 -
TGCGCCAGCAGCTCTGGACTAGCGGGGGGCCATGTGACAGATACGCAGTATTTT CASSSGLAGGHVTDTQYF TRBJ2-3 TRBV5-1 TRBD2 18 -
TGTGCCATCAGTGAGGGAGGGGGCCTGGGGGCCTCTGGAAACACCATATATTTT CAISEGGGLGASGNTIYF TRBJ1-3 TRBV10-3 TRBD1 18 few
TGTGCCAGCAGTTTCCAACAGGGATTCTACGAGCAGTACTTC CASSFQQGFYEQYF TRBJ2-7 TRBV27 - 14 -
TGTGCCAGCAGTGACGGAGACAGGTTTGAAGCTTTCTTT CASSDGDRFEAFF TRBJ1-1 TRBV6-4 - 13 once
TGTGCCAGCAGTGGGCCCGGGACAGGGGACTATGGCTACACCTTC CASSGPGTGDYGYTF TRBJ1-2 TRBV2 TRBD1 15 -
TGTGCCATCAGTGAAGGACTAGCGGCGGGCACCGGGGAGCTGTTTTTT CAISEGLAAGTGELFF TRBJ2-2 TRBV10-3 TRBD2 16 -
TGCGCCAGCAGCCCTAGCGGATTAAGCTCCTACGAGCAGTACTTC CASSPSGLSSYEQYF TRBJ2-7 TRBV5-1 TRBD2 15 few
TGTGCCAGCAGTCTACCGACAGGGGTCACGATTCTAGCCAAAAACATTCAGTACTTC CASSLPTGVTILAKNIQYF TRBJ2-4 TRBV27 TRBD1 19 -
TGCAGCGTTGAGGGCAGAACGAGCACAGATACGCAGTATTTT CSVEGRTSTDTQYF TRBJ2-3 TRBV29-1 - 14 -
TGTGCCAGCAGGCCTTCAGGGGAGCCCTATGGCTACACCTTC CASRPSGEPYGYTF TRBJ1-2 TRBV27 - 14 -
TGTGCCAGTAGTATGGGATTAGCGGGAGGGCAGGAGACCCAGTACTTC CASSMGLAGGQETQYF TRBJ2-5 TRBV19 TRBD2 16 -
TGCGCCAGCAGCTTGGGTGGTAGGAGGACTGAAGCTTTCTTT CASSLGGRRTEAFF TRBJ1-1 TRBV5-1 - 14 few
TGTGCCAGCAGCTATGGGACAGGGGGACAAGATACGCAGTATTTT CASSYGTGGQDTQYF TRBJ2-3 TRBV7-6 TRBD1 15 -
TGTGCCAGCAGCGGGAGGACTAGCGGGAGCACAGATACGCAGTATTTT CASSGRTSGSTDTQYF TRBJ2-3 TRBV9 TRBD2 16 -
TGTGCCAGCAGCTTGGCTCCAGGTCCTAACTATGGCTACACCTTC CASSLAPGPNYGYTF TRBJ1-2 TRBV5-5 - 15 -
TGCGCCAGCAGCCCGCACCGGACTAGCGCCAACAATGAGCAGTTCTTC CASSPHRTSANNEQFF TRBJ2-1 TRBV4-1 TRBD2 16 once
TGTGCCAGCAGCGACGGCAGGGAATACACTGAAGCTTTCTTT CASSDGREYTEAFF TRBJ1-1 TRBV9 - 14 -
TGCGCCAGCAGCGGAGAGGGAGGTTCGGGTCAGCCCCAGCATTTT CASSGEGGSGQPQHF TRBJ1-5 TRBV5-1 - 15 -
TGCGCCAGCAGTCAGAAGCCGGGGGCCGGGGAGCTGTTTTTT CASSQKPGAGELFF TRBJ2-2 TRBV23-1 - 14 -
TGTGCCACCAGCGCCCGCGGGACCGCCTACGAGCAGTACTTC CATSARGTAYEQYF TRBJ2-7 TRBV15 - 14 -
TGTGCCAGTAGCCACGGGGGAGCGGGGGGAACGTACGAGCAGTACTTC CASSHGGAGGTYEQYF TRBJ2-7 TRBV19 TRBD2 16 -
TGTGCCAGTAGTATTGAAGGTCGGGGAGGCTACACCTTC CASSIEGRGGYTF TRBJ1-2 TRBV19 - 13 -
TGTGCCAGCAGCTTGAACAGGTTCGGAAATACGCAGTATTTT CASSLNRFGNTQYF TRBJ2-3 TRBV5-8 - 14 -
TGTGCCTGGAGTGGGCAGGGTAGAGGCGGCTACACCTTC CAWSGQGRGGYTF TRBJ1-2 TRBV30 - 13 -
TGTGCCACCAGCAGAGATTTGGCAGGGGGCGAAATGAGGTTGGAGCAGTACTTC CATSRDLAGGEMRLEQYF TRBJ2-7 TRBV15 TRBD1 18 -
TGCGCCAGCAGTGCCCCGGGTACCTACAATGAGCAGTTCTTC CASSAPGTYNEQFF TRBJ2-1 TRBV10-1 - 14 -
TGTGCCAGCAGCGTAGAGGGGACAGGGACCTATGGCTACACCTTC CASSVEGTGTYGYTF TRBJ1-2 TRBV9 TRBD1 15 -
TGTGCCAGCAGCTTAGGCCTCACTAGAGGAGAGTTCTTC CASSLGLTRGEFF TRBJ2-1 TRBV11-2 - 13 -